This record covers a single TCR beta chain. The V gene end was trimmed by 3 bases and the J gene end by 8 bases; junction bases not matched to a gene: 1. The CDR3 has 12 amino acids. The germline V gene has CDR1 LGHDT and CDR2 YNNKEL (reference sequence). This sample was included in a study of blood T cell repertoires in COVID-19. Study at large: The cDNA or gDNA used as material had been derived from T cells, B-cell-depleted T cells, or PBMCs.

Those who participated ranged in age from roughly 18 to 89 years and resided in about two dozen US areas. Either two negative PCRs, clearance, or symptom resolution qualified Cohort 3 donors as recovered. The table came from immunoSEQ multiplex PCR; TCRdb's copy has only in-frame clones and leaves some out. The sample includes 190,000 or so clones, roughly 84% of them seen just once. Specimen: PBMCs or T cells enriched from blood (not recorded which). The V and J genes are TRBV3-1 (or the pseudogene TRBV3-2) and TRBJ1-2; 9 positions match TRBD1. The sequence came from a middle-aged man who had recovered from COVID-19. DNA for the CDR3: TGTGCCAGCAGCCAGACAGGGGGGGGCTACACCTTC. Its translation is CASSQTGGGYTF.